This entry concerns a single TCR beta chain. Its target is unknown. The CDR3 totals 12 residues. Looked up from germline, CDR1 is SQVTM and CDR2 is ANQGSEA. V dropped 6 bases and J dropped 9 bases, with 12 bases sitting between them. Libraries were prepared by immunoSEQ multiplex PCR; TCRdb keeps only in-frame clonotypes and omits some of them. Of 25,000 to 30,000 clones listed, over 90% are singletons. This record belongs to a study of graft-versus-host responses after intestinal transplantation. The overall study: Tacrolimus plus steroids were given to all recipients for about 3 years, preceded by anti-thymocyte globulin induction.

Findings and caveats of the study: Some patients had graft-donor T cell macrochimerism, and their allografts showed high graft-versus-host to host-versus-graft clonal ratios. GvH clones turned up in recipient marrow; some had shown up first in ileum or blood. Early after transplant, HvG clones declined as circulating GvH clones peaked.

The chain combines TRBV29-1 with TRBJ1-6; tentatively, D is TRBD1 (5 bases). The sample consisted of PBMCs, taken 18 days after transplant. The receptor was derived from a human patient who received an intestinal transplant, so some T cells may come from the graft donor. CDR3 amino acids: CSVIAGSSPLHF. CDR3 coding DNA: TGCAGCGTGATCGCAGGGAGTTCACCCCTCCACTTT.